Following are 17 T cell receptor beta chains from one sample sequenced in a study of blood T cell repertoires in COVID-19. TCRdb keeps only in-frame clones here, not all; method: immunoSEQ multiplex PCR. The table records approximately 230,000 clones, 86% of them present only once. The sequenced material came from peripheral blood. The receptor source for this set is a man aged 25-45 years who had recovered from COVID-19.

V is TRBV6-5 and J is TRBJ1-1; 9 nucleotides match TRBD1. The CDR3 consists of 13 residues. The V gene's germline CDR1 is MNHEY and CDR2 SVGAGI. The V and J ends lost 6 bases and 5 bases, in that order; junction bases with no gene match: 4. The chain's CDR3 is CASRQGAGTEAFF. CDR3 sequence (DNA): TGTGCCAGCAGACAGGGGGCAGGGACTGAAGCTTTCTTT.

This chain uses TRBV7-9 with TRBJ1-1, with 7 bases matching TRBD1. This CDR3 is 14 amino acids long. Germline CDR1 SEHNR, CDR2 FQNEAQ (reference sequence). Germline trimming cut 6 bases from V and 0 bases from J; bases unmatched to any gene: 4. This CDR3 reads CASRSGTVNTEAFF. In nucleotides, the CDR3 is TGTGCCAGCAGGTCCGGGACAGTGAACACTGAAGCTTTCTTT.

CDR3 nucleotide sequence: TGTGCCAGCAGTGAAGAACAGGGGGCCACAGATACGCAGTATTTT. Translating gives CASSEEQGATDTQYF. The V gene is TRBV6-4, the J gene TRBJ2-3; TRBD1 aligns across 9 bases. V shed 3 bases, J shed 2 bases, and the junction held 3 bases outside the gene matches. The CDR3 spans 15 residues. Germline V CDR1 and CDR2: MRHNA, SNTAGT.

The chain employs TRBV6-5 and TRBJ1-1, with 7 bases aligning to TRBD1. Germline values: CDR1 MNHEY, CDR2 SVGAGI. Unmatched junction bases numbered 1, after V lost 8 bases and J lost 1 base. This CDR3 spans 12 amino acids. CDR3 DNA: TGTGCCAGCTGGGACAGGAACACTGAAGCTTTCTTT. This encodes CASWDRNTEAFF.

The rearrangement uses TRBV19 and TRBJ2-4; TRBD2 matches at 15 bases. The CDR3 length is 18 residues. Germline CDR1 is LNHDA and CDR2 is SQIVND (reference sequence). V gave up 5 bases and J gave up 5 bases; unmatched junction bases: 10. The CDR3 bases are TGTGCCAGTAGTCTTAGGACTAGCGGGGGGGCCAGGGAAAACATTCAGTACTTC. Its protein product is CASSLRTSGGARENIQYF. The full variable domain, rest sourced from reference TRBV19 and TRBJ2-4, is DGGITQSPKYLFRKEGQNVTLSCEQNLNHDAMYWYRQDPGQGLRLIYYSQIVNDFQKGDIAEGYSVSREKKESFPLTVTSAQKNPTAFYLCASSLRTSGGARENIQYFGAGTRLSVL.

The genes are TRBV7-8 and TRBJ1-1, with a possible D match to TRBD1 (5 bases). Germline V gene sequence: CDR1 SGHVS, CDR2 FQNEAQ. V lost 5 bases and J lost 2, with 12 bases in between. The length of the CDR3 is 14 residues. The CDR3, as DNA: TGTGCCAGCAGCCCGTGGGGCAGCAACACTGAAGCTTTCTTT. Translated, it gives CASSPWGSNTEAFF.

This clone is a singleton in its sample. The chain couples TRBV6-5 to TRBJ2-2, with unresolved D. V shed 2 bases and J shed 6 bases, with 10 bases lying between them. CDR1 MNHEY and CDR2 SVGAGI come from the germline V gene. The length of the CDR3 is 14 residues. The CDR3 sequence is CASSYTRSAGELFF. CDR3 nucleotide sequence: TGTGCCAGCAGTTACACCCGCAGCGCCGGGGAGCTGTTTTTT.

V and J are TRBV18 and TRBJ2-2; 8 bases agree with TRBD1. Per germline, CDR1 KGHSH and CDR2 LQKENI. V was pared by 4 bases and J by 4 bases, with 8 bases of the junction left unmatched. The CDR3 loop spans 16 amino acids. The DNA for the CDR3 is TGTGCCAGCTCACGGCTCGGACAGGGTGGCACCGGGGAGCTGTTTTTT. It translates to CASSRLGQGGTGELFF.

The gene calls are TRBV6-5 and TRBJ1-1; 7 nucleotides align to TRBD1. V gave up 4 bases and J gave up 1 base; unmatched junction bases: 3. Germline V gene lookup returns CDR1 MNHEY and CDR2 SVGAGI. The CDR3 totals 14 residues. The CDR3 protein is CASSWRGQNTEAFF. The CDR3 bases are TGTGCCAGCAGTTGGAGGGGGCAGAACACTGAAGCTTTCTTT.

The chain joins TRBV21-1 to TRBJ2-3; the table's TRBD2 call for D was not verified on the DNA. TRBV21-1 is a pseudogene segment. The CDR3 spans 17 residues. The CDR3 loop is CASSKVERKTRADTQYF. Written as DNA, the CDR3 is TGTGCCAGCAGCAAAGTAGAGCGAAAGACTAGGGCAGATACGCAGTATTTT.

This rearrangement joins TRBV5-1 to TRBJ2-1, with 11 bases lining up with TRBD2. Germline V gene data show CDR1 as SGHRS and CDR2 as YFSETQ. Losses at the gene ends were 4 bases for V and 8 bases for J; bases not matched to a gene: 11. The CDR3 contains 16 residues. The CDR3 coding sequence is TGCGCCAGCAGCCCCCGACTAGCGGGGCCCTCGGATGAGCAGTTCTTC. Its translation is CASSPRLAGPSDEQFF.

This chain uses TRBV19 with TRBJ2-7; 7 nucleotides align to TRBD1. The V gene's germline CDR1 is LNHDA and CDR2 SQIVND (reference sequence). This CDR3 region has 13 residues. V was pared by 6 bases and J by 4 bases, with 6 bases of the junction left unmatched. CDR3 nucleotide sequence: TGTGCCAGTAGCACAGACAGGGAGTACGAGCAGTACTTC. Its protein product is CASSTDREYEQYF.

The chain has TRBV5-1 and TRBJ2-5; maybe TRBD2 (7 bases). V was clipped by 3 bases and J by 7 bases, with 16 bases between them. Per the germline V gene, CDR1 is SGHRS and CDR2 is YFSETQ. There are 14 residues in the CDR3. The CDR3 DNA is TGCGCCAGCAGCTCCTCGGGGGGCGCGGGGACCCAGTACTTC. Protein sequence: CASSSSGGAGTQYF.

This clone was counted a single time. This chain's CDR3 is CASSSTPGGGYTF. The CDR3, as DNA: TGTGCCAGCAGTTCAACTCCAGGGGGCGGCTACACCTTC. V usage is TRBV11-3 and J usage is TRBJ1-2; 8 bases fit TRBD1. The CDR3 sequence is 13 residues long. V trimming: 6 bases; J trimming: 8 bases; junction bases outside the gene matches: 8. Germline assignment: CDR1 SGHNT and CDR2 YENEEA.

Note on this clone: Distinct nucleotide sequences in the sample also encode this CDR3. The chain joins TRBV18 to TRBJ1-2; TRBD1 matches at 7 bases. The CDR3 sequence is 13 residues long. Trimming took 6 bases from V and 5 from J; bases not matched to a gene: 6. CDR1 is KGHSH, CDR2 LQKENI, per germline. The chain's CDR3 is CASSPDRDYGYTF. In DNA form, the CDR3 reads TGTGCCAGCTCTCCCGACAGGGATTATGGCTACACCTTC.

V is TRBV4-2 and J is TRBJ2-3; D possibly corresponds to TRBD1 (5 bases). CDR1 is LGHNA and CDR2 is YNFKEQ in the germline V gene. The V gene lost 0 bases and the J gene lost 6 bases, with 7 bases spanning the gap. The CDR3 spans 13 residues. CDR3 sequence (DNA): TGTGCCAGCAGCCAAGATCAGGGCGATACGCAGTATTTT. Translated, it gives CASSQDQGDTQYF.

This clone has just one count. The chain carries TRBV3-1 (or the pseudogene TRBV3-2) and TRBJ1-6; tentative D call: TRBD1 (5 bases). Germline assignment: CDR1 LGHDT and CDR2 YNNKEL (reference sequence). CDR3 length equals 13 residues. V dropped 5 bases and J dropped 6 bases, with 8 bases sitting between them. The CDR3 sequence: CASSLQGNSPLHF. CDR3 DNA: TGTGCCAGCAGCTTGCAGGGTAATTCACCCCTCCACTTT.